This T cell receptor (beta chain) was captured in a study of shared clonotypes between healthy human individuals. Study-wide results and caveats: Some naive CD4 clonotypes, around 4.7%, turned up in common across a handful of donors.

Memory CD4+ cells were the fraction left after CD45RA+ naive selection. The germline CDR1 and CDR2 sequences are ENHRY and SYGVKD. Losses at the gene ends were 4 bases for V and 7 bases for J; bases not matched to a gene: 0. The CDR3 has 14 amino acids. This clone has at least ten counts. The antigen is undetermined. TCRdb's copy holds only in-frame clones and misses some; the assay was immunoSEQ multiplex PCR. Found here are around 1 million clones, 76% of them singletons; the top ten hold over 1.3%. The TCR was taken from a young man in good health. The rearrangement joins TRBV10-3 to TRBJ2-1, with 14 bases matching TRBD2. Sequenced: memory CD4+ T cells sorted from blood. Sample subset: CD45RA-negative fraction. CDR3 residues: CAISGTSGGNEQFF. The DNA for the CDR3 is TGTGCCATCAGTGGGACTAGCGGGGGGAATGAGCAGTTCTTC.